Here is one T cell receptor beta chain with its context. In this sample, this clonotype turned up many times. Its binding antigen is unknown. Base qualities were left out, and no much larger clone turns up one base away. These data belong to a study of CD8+CD57+ T cells in acquired aplastic anemia (dated by TCRdb to the late 2010s). About the investigation overall: On average, sorted CD4+ and CD8+ cells yielded 2.5 to 3.5 ug of extracted DNA, with a range of about 0.18 to 27.4 ug. A CD8+CD57+ expansion meant a frequency higher than the mean frequency seen in healthy subjects.

The germline V gene sets CDR1 to LGHNA and CDR2 to YNFKEQ. The CDR3 has 16 amino acids, counting the end cysteine and phenylalanine. The DNA shown is the 48-base CDR3, in frame from base 1. The junction shows trimming of 3 bases on V and 6 bases on J, and the gene matches do not reach 10 bases of it. Genomic DNA served as template for TCR beta VDJ combination and CDR3 sequence profiling. TCR repertoire sequencing was run on an Illumina HiSeq 2000. Turning to the authors' computational methods: TRBV/TRBJ rearrangement plots, CDR3 size and DJ length profiles, and Simpson's diversity index were used to assess repertoires. The most abundant DNA sequence in the deep sequencing data was defined as the immunodominant clone. CDR3 amino acid sequences were checked for sharing across subjects and were also compared against the VDJdb database and published repertoires. TCRdb ran its own pipeline on the public reads, namely fastp trimming at Q25 and MiXCR clone calling, and kept in-frame beta chains. Rows are unified per CDR3 protein, each entry keeping the most common DNA and genes. TCRdb, not the original authors, processed these V and J calls. The sample has 150,000 to 200,000 distinct CDR3 sequences on record, roughly 50% of them singletons. The biggest ten clones account for about 2.9% of the sample.

Study-wide conclusions, independent of this receptor: Between patients and healthy controls, no significant difference in CD8+ Simpson's diversity was found (P=0.060). Around 31 CD8+ CDR3 sequences were shared between patients and controls but appeared highly expressed in patients and within their immunodominant clones.

The patients picked for sequencing were ones in whom flow cytometry had shown an expansion of CD8+CD57+ cells. All patients had severe acquired aplastic anemia diagnosed by International Study of Aplastic Anemia and Agranulocytosis and Camitta criteria. Patients had received no therapy at the time of blood sampling. In this study, sorted CD4+ and CD8+ T cells from the blood of healthy subjects and of severe aplastic anemia patients had their TCR repertoires deep-sequenced. In the USA, patient enrollment took place under clinicaltrials.gov protocols 00001620, 01623167, 00001397, 00071045, 00081523 and 00961064. Ficoll-Paque density gradient centrifugation was used to isolate peripheral blood mononuclear cells. Before DNA extraction, CD4+ and CD8+ T cells were sorted by FACS or by magnetic beads.

Sequenced input: sorted CD4+, CD8+, or CD8+CD57+ T cells (not recorded which) from PBMCs. This sequence was found in a human donor with aplastic anemia. This chain is built from TRBV4-2 and TRBJ1-1; 10 junctional bases match TRBD1. The DNA is TGTGCCAGCAGCCAGGGACAGGGGAGGGCGAGAGCTGAAGCTTTCTTT. Protein translation: CASSQGQGRARAEAFF.